This TCR beta chain is from a study of Siglec-9 on CD8 T cells in melanoma (dated by TCRdb to about 2019). Regarding the research as a whole: The study examined the expression of Siglec-9 on CD8+ T cells and how Siglec-9 regulates T cells within the melanoma tumor microenvironment. Results the study describes overall, beyond this receptor: According to the reported findings, Siglec-9 marked and regulated a subset of effector memory CD8+ T cells that seemed to build up inside melanoma tumors.

Germline trimming: 1 base from V, 8 bases from J; junction bases outside gene matches: 10. There are 17 amino acids in the CDR3, from cysteine to phenylalanine inclusive. This entry keeps only the CDR3 DNA: 51 bases, framed from base 1. Via the germline V gene, CDR1 is LGHNA and CDR2 YNFKEQ. The library was made by the immunoSEQ multiplex PCR assay. This is the immuneACCESS table as TCRdb keeps it, with only in-frame sequences that have V and J called. A part of the clones is gone; compared with another copy, unresolved V genes explain less than half, and the rest is unexplained. The sample table records about 36,000 clones; around 82% of these occur just once. The ten largest clonotypes hold approximately 1.8% of the sample. Comments on this clone: This clone's antigen is unknown. No much larger clonotype is one base removed from it; base qualities were not supplied. Other DNA sequences of this sample code for an identical CDR3.

This clonotype was sampled from a human donor in good health. Sample: Siglec-9- CD8+ T cells sorted from blood. The cell subset or site label of this sample denotes: CD8 T cells lacking Siglec-9. Rearrangement joined TRBV4-2 to TRBJ1-4, with TRBD1 identical over 10 junction bases. This receptor has the CDR3 CASSQGGGGTGEEKLFF. In nucleotides, the sequence is TGTGCCAGCAGCCAAGGAGGGGGAGGGACAGGGGAAGAAAAACTGTTTTTT.